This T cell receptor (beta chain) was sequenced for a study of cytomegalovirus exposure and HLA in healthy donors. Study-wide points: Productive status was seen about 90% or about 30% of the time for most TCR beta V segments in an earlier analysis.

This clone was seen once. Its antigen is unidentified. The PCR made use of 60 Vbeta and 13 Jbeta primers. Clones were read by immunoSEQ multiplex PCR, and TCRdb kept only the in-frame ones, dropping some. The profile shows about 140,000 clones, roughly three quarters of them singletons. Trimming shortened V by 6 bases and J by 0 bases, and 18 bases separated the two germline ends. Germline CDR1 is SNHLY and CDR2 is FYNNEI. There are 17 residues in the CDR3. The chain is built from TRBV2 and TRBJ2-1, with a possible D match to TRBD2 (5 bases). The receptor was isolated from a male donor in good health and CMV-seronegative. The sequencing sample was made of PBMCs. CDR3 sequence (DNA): TGTGCCAGCAGGAGGAGGTCGGCCGGCAGCTCCTACAATGAGCAGTTCTTC. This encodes CASRRRSAGSSYNEQFF.